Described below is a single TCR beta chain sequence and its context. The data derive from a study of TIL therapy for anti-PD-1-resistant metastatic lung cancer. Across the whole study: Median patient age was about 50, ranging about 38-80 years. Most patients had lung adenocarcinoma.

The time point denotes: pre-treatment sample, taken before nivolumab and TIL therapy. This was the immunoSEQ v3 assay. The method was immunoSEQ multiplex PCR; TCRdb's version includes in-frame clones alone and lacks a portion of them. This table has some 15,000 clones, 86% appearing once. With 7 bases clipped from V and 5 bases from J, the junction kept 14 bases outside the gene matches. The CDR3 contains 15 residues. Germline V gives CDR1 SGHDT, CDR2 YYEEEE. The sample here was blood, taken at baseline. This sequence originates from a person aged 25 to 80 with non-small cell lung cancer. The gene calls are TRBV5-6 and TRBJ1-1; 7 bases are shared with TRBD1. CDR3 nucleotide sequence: TGTGCCAGCGGACCACTGGACAGGAGTAGGACTGAAGCTTTCTTT. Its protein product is CASGPLDRSRTEAFF.